The 10 T cell receptor beta chains below all came from one sample that was sequenced in a study of T cell responses to AZD1222 COVID-19 vaccine. TCRdb's copy holds only in-frame clones and misses some; the assay was immunoSEQ multiplex PCR. The sample has 130,000 to 150,000 clones, 88% seen once; the top ten hold 5.4%. The sequenced sample was peripheral blood, obtained 28 days after the second dose of the MenACWY control vaccine. The receptors were gathered from an adult who received the MenACWY meningococcal vaccine as a control.

The V call is TRBV4-3, the J call TRBJ1-5; 9 nucleotides align to TRBD1. The CDR3 runs 14 residues. The V gene end was trimmed by 4 bases and the J gene end by 6 bases; junction bases not matched to a gene: 4. CDR1 is LGHNA, CDR2 YSLEER, per germline. CDR3 sequence (DNA): TGCGCCAGCAGCCCCGGGACAGGGACTCAGCCCCAGCATTTT. It codes for CASSPGTGTQPQHF.

The chain links TRBV4-1 to TRBJ2-7, with D perhaps matching TRBD2 (6 bases). The CDR3 covers 13 residues. Trimming stripped 2 bases from V and 2 bases from J, with 7 bases between. Germline CDR1 is MGHRA and CDR2 is YSYEKL. The chain's CDR3 is CASSQRLAYEQYF. The CDR3, as DNA: TGCGCCAGCAGCCAACGACTAGCCTACGAGCAGTACTTC.

V usage is TRBV28 and J usage is TRBJ1-1; 7 nucleotides line up with TRBD1. CDR1 is MDHEN, CDR2 SYDVKM, per germline. After removal of 1 base from V and 10 bases from J, the junction contained 9 bases not matched to a gene. The CDR3 is 14 residues long. The DNA of the CDR3 is TGTGCCAGCAGTTTATCGACAGGGAGTCGTGCAGCTTTCTTT. Protein product: CASSLSTGSRAAFF.

The rearrangement uses TRBV5-4 and TRBJ2-1, with 7 bases aligning to TRBD1. V was clipped by 2 bases and J by 3 bases; unmatched bases: 5. The V gene's germline CDR1 is SGHNT and CDR2 YYREEE (reference sequence). The CDR3 has 15 residues. CDR3 in DNA: TGTGCCAGCAGCTTAGCGACAGGGTTCTACAATGAGCAGTTCTTC. It is translated as CASSLATGFYNEQFF.

V gene TRBV27 combines with J gene TRBJ1-2, with 7 bases fitting TRBD1. The V and J ends lost 4 bases and 1 base, in that order; junction bases with no gene match: 6. The CDR3 extends over 15 amino acids. The germline CDR1 and CDR2 sequences are MNHEY and SMNVEV (reference sequence). In nucleotides, the CDR3 is TGTGCCAGCAGTTCATTGGACAGGTATAACTATGGCTACACCTTC. This gives the protein CASSSLDRYNYGYTF.

This chain connects TRBV2 to TRBJ2-5; 10 bases map to TRBD2. The V segment lost 5 bases and the J segment 5 bases; nucleotides outside the gene matches: 5. The germline V gene has CDR1 SNHLY and CDR2 FYNNEI. The CDR3 is made up of 14 amino acids. CDR3 bases: TGTGCCAGCAGTAAAGGGACTAGCGCGGAGACCCAGTACTTC. Translated, it gives CASSKGTSAETQYF.

The chain carries TRBV29-1 and TRBJ1-2, with D unclear. The germline V gene encodes CDR1 SQVTM and CDR2 ANQGSEA. The CDR3 loop spans 12 amino acids. Trimming cost V 4 bases and J 3 bases, with 9 bases left between them. CDR3 sequence: CSVGAIDYGYTF. CDR3 coding DNA: TGCAGCGTTGGGGCGATAGACTATGGCTACACCTTC.

The chain has TRBV4-1 and TRBJ2-3; 8 bases agree with TRBD1. CDR1 is MGHRA, CDR2 YSYEKL, per germline. Germline trimming cut 5 bases from V and 4 bases from J; bases unmatched to any gene: 5. The CDR3 contains 14 residues. The CDR3 sequence is CASSLTGEADTQYF. The CDR3 DNA reads TGCGCCAGCAGCTTGACAGGGGAAGCAGATACGCAGTATTTT.

The J gene is TRBJ1-2, the V gene TRBV12-3 or TRBV12-4, with a possible D match to TRBD1 (6 bases). The CDR3 is made up of 12 amino acids. Deletions cut 3 bases from V and 8 bases from J, with 10 bases between. The CDR3 region has the DNA TGTGCCAGCAGTTTCTACAGGGAGGGCTACACCTTC. This encodes CASSFYREGYTF.

The J gene is TRBJ2-5, the V gene TRBV12-3 or TRBV12-4, with unresolved D. CDR3 length: 13 amino acids. V shed 7 bases and J shed 2 bases, with 11 bases lying between them. The CDR3 here is CASTRQLQETQYF. CDR3 coding DNA: TGTGCCAGCACCCGACAACTACAAGAGACCCAGTACTTC.